Listed below are T cell receptor beta chains from one sample, sequenced in a study of blood T cell repertoires in COVID-19. The table came from immunoSEQ multiplex PCR; TCRdb's copy has only in-frame clones and leaves some out. Among roughly 230,000 clones listed, 65% to 90% were seen once. Sequencing was carried out using peripheral blood. The receptors were gathered from a man between 45 and 60 years old with COVID-19, enrolled during active disease. Both conserved end residues are part of each CDR3. The D gene is left open where the match is weak. For some rows the clone size is stated as once, few or many, or as a class when expanded; others skip it.

CDR3 length: 15; clone size: -; D gene: TRBD2; V gene: TRBV11-2; J gene: TRBJ2-1; CDR3 DNA: TGTGCCAGCAGCCCACTGGGACTAGCCGAAAATGAGCAGTTCTTC; CDR3 protein: CASSPLGLAENEQFF
CDR3 length: 11; clone size: once; D gene: -; V gene: TRBV6-2/TRBV6-3; J gene: TRBJ2-7; CDR3 DNA: TGTGCCAGCAGTTTCGACAGCGAGCAGTACTTC; CDR3 protein: CASSFDSEQYF
CDR3 length: 13; clone size: -; D gene: -; V gene: TRBV12-3/TRBV12-4; J gene: TRBJ1-2; CDR3 DNA: TGTGCCAGCAGTGATCGGGACTCGGGGGGCTACACCTTC; CDR3 protein: CASSDRDSGGYTF
CDR3 length: 14; clone size: few; D gene: TRBD1; V gene: TRBV4-1; J gene: TRBJ1-2; CDR3 DNA: TGCGCCAGCAGCCCCCGACAGGGTGGCTATGGCTACACCTTC; CDR3 protein: CASSPRQGGYGYTF
CDR3 length: 11; clone size: -; D gene: -; V gene: TRBV20-1; J gene: TRBJ2-7; CDR3 DNA: TGCAGTGCGGATCGACAGGTCGAGCAGTACTTC; CDR3 protein: CSADRQVEQYF
CDR3 length: 14; clone size: -; D gene: TRBD2; V gene: TRBV30; J gene: TRBJ2-1; CDR3 DNA: TGTGCCATGCATTGGGGGGGGTACTACAATGAGCAGTTCTTC; CDR3 protein: CAMHWGGYYNEQFF
CDR3 length: 16; clone size: few; D gene: -; V gene: TRBV7-9; J gene: TRBJ1-4; CDR3 DNA: TGTGCCAGCAGCTTATGGGGGAGGAGGTACAATGAAAAACTGTTTTTT; CDR3 protein: CASSLWGRRYNEKLFF
CDR3 length: 11; clone size: few; D gene: -; V gene: TRBV20-1; J gene: TRBJ2-7; CDR3 DNA: TGCAGTGCTCCCTGGGGGGACGAGCAGTACTTC; CDR3 protein: CSAPWGDEQYF
CDR3 length: 17; clone size: -; D gene: -; V gene: TRBV3-1/TRBV3-2; J gene: TRBJ1-1; CDR3 DNA: TGTGCCAGCAGCCGGCATAACCTGCGGGCAGTGAACACTGAAGCTTTCTTT; CDR3 protein: CASSRHNLRAVNTEAFF
CDR3 length: 13; clone size: -; D gene: TRBD1; V gene: TRBV29-1; J gene: TRBJ2-5; CDR3 DNA: TGCAGCGTCGACAGGGGGCGGGCGGAGACCCAGTACTTC; CDR3 protein: CSVDRGRAETQYF
CDR3 length: 20; clone size: once; D gene: -; V gene: TRBV4-1; J gene: TRBJ1-6; CDR3 DNA: TGCGCCAGCAGCCAAGAGGGTCTGAACCGAGGGGGGGCCTATAATTCACCCCTCCACTTT; CDR3 protein: CASSQEGLNRGGAYNSPLHF
CDR3 length: 15; clone size: -; D gene: TRBD1; V gene: TRBV11-2; J gene: TRBJ2-5; CDR3 DNA: TGTGCCAGCAGCCCAAGACAGGGATCGAGGGAGACCCAGTACTTC; CDR3 protein: CASSPRQGSRETQYF
CDR3 length: 15; clone size: few; D gene: TRBD1; V gene: TRBV5-1; J gene: TRBJ1-2; CDR3 DNA: TGCGCCAGCAGAATCGGACAGGGGGGGAACTATGGCTACACCTTC; CDR3 protein: CASRIGQGGNYGYTF
CDR3 length: 16; clone size: -; D gene: TRBD1; V gene: TRBV7-2; J gene: TRBJ2-2; CDR3 DNA: TGTGCCAGCAGCTCCTCGGGACAGAGGAACACCGGGGAGCTGTTTTTT; CDR3 protein: CASSSSGQRNTGELFF
CDR3 length: 15; clone size: -; D gene: -; V gene: TRBV30; J gene: TRBJ2-6; CDR3 DNA: TGTGCCTGGAGGAGGGGGAGAACTGGGGCCAACGTCCTGACTTTC; CDR3 protein: CAWRRGRTGANVLTF
CDR3 length: 15; clone size: -; D gene: TRBD1; V gene: TRBV7-9; J gene: TRBJ1-4; CDR3 DNA: TGTGCCAGCAGCTCTAACAGGGGGGTTAATGAAAAACTGTTTTTT; CDR3 protein: CASSSNRGVNEKLFF
CDR3 length: 11; clone size: -; D gene: -; V gene: TRBV6-6; J gene: TRBJ1-2; CDR3 DNA: TGTGCCAGCGCCACCGGGGATGGCTACACCTTC; CDR3 protein: CASATGDGYTF